This T cell receptor beta chain was profiled in a study of blood T cell repertoires in COVID-19. About the study: From the United States, Italy and Spain came samples of acute and convalescent COVID-19. Sample material is recorded as cDNA or gDNA derived from T cells, B-cell-depleted T cells, or PBMCs.

This CDR3 has 18 amino acids. The V end lost 3 bases, the J end lost 0 bases, and 18 bases lay between the germline ends. The germline V gene encodes CDR1 SGHVS and CDR2 FQNEAQ. Methods used by the authors: Cell counts per sample came from amplifying reference gene primers. TCRdb's copy holds only in-frame clones and misses some; the assay was immunoSEQ multiplex PCR. That table gives V, J and clone size, and the DNA gave D and trimming. The sample holds about 120,000 clones, about 79% seen once. The rearrangement uses TRBV7-8 and TRBJ1-3; no definite D call. The receptor comes from a man aged 65 to 79 with acute or convalescent COVID-19. Sequenced sample: peripheral blood. The CDR3: CASSFVAQLGNSGNTIYF. The CDR3 DNA reads as TGTGCCAGCAGCTTTGTCGCGCAACTAGGAAACTCTGGAAACACCATATATTTT.